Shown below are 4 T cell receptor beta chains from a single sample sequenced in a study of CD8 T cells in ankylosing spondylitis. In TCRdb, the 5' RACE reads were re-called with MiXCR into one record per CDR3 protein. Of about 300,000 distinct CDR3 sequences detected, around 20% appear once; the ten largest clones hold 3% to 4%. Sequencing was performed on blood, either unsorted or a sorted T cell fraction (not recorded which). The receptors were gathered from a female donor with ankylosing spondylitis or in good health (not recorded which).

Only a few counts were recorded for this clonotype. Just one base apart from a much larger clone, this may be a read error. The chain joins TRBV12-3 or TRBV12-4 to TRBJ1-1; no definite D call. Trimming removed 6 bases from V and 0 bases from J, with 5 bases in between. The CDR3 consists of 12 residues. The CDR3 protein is CASRYMNTEAFF. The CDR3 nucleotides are TGTGCCAGCAGATATATGAACACTGAAGCTTTCTTT.

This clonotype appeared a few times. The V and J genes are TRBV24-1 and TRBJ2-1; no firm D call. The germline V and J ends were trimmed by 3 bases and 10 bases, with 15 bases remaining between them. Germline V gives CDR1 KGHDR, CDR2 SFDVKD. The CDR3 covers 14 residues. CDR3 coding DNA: TGTGCCACCAGTGATCCACAAGGTCGGAGCGAGCAGTTCTTC. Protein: CATSDPQGRSEQFF.

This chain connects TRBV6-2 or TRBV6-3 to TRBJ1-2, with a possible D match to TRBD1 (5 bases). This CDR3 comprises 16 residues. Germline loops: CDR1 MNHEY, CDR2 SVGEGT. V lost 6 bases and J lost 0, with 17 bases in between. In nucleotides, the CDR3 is TGTGCCAGCAGGCCCCGCCCGGGACGCACTAACTATGGCTACACCTTC. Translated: CASRPRPGRTNYGYTF.

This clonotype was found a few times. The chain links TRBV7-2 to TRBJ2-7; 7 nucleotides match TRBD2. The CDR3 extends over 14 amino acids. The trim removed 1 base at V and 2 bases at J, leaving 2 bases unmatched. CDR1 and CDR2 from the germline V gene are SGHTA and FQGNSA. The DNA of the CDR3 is TGTGCCAGCAGCTTAGGCGGGAGCCCCTACGAGCAGTACTTC. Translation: CASSLGGSPYEQYF.